The clone carrying this T cell receptor beta chain was seen just once. What it binds is not known. Relative to the germline gene, one junction end is altered; a read error may explain this. CDR1 and CDR2 (germline): MDHEN, SYDVKM. The CDR3 totals 16 residues. TCR beta cDNA came from about 0.55 ug total RNA, primed with a constant-region primer. ARM-PCR was slightly modified, and three nested multiplex PCR rounds with it gave rise to the TCR beta libraries. Use of TRBV1-TRBV30 forward primers with a C-beta reverse primer characterized the first two PCR rounds, which lasted about 10 cycles each. TCRdb independently ran MiXCR on the multiplex PCR reads; one entry per CDR3 protein. Of more than 70,000 distinct CDR3 sequences in the sample, approximately 70% were seen once. Co-extracted RNA and DNA came from 20-30 mg of unsorted bulk tissue. The study enrolled treatment-naive patients with chronic HBV infection. Five discrete regions of every tumor underwent sampling.

These data come from a study of tumor-infiltrating lymphocytes in primary liver carcinoma. Findings and caveats of the study: Only around 8-25% of top clones occurred in all five tumor regions.

The V and J genes are TRBV28 and TRBJ2-7, with 7 bases matching TRBD1. Sequenced sample: liver tumor tissue from sampling region 1. Subset described: tumor region T1, superior pole. This sequence originates from a man aged 40-55 years with primary liver carcinoma and hepatitis B virus infection. In nucleotides, the CDR3 is TGTGCCAACAGTTCCACAGGGGCCCCTTCGTCATACGAGCAGTACTTC. Its translation is CANSSTGAPSSYEQYF.